The 19 T cell receptor beta chains reported below all come from one sample, sequenced in a study of cytomegalovirus exposure and HLA in healthy donors. 13 Jbeta primers and 60 Vbeta primers were used for the PCR. Sequenced by immunoSEQ multiplex PCR; TCRdb stores in-frame clones only, minus some. The sample yields roughly 150,000 clones, around 86% seen once. Source material: PBMCs. Receptor source: a female donor in good health and CMV-seronegative.

V and J are TRBV27 and TRBJ2-2; unclear D gene. V dropped 7 bases and J dropped 1 base, with 10 bases sitting between them. The CDR3 contains 14 residues. Germline CDR1 is MNHEY and CDR2 is SMNVEV (reference sequence). Here the CDR3 reads CASTRRLNTGELFF. CDR3 DNA sequence: TGTGCCAGCACAAGGAGACTGAACACCGGGGAGCTGTTTTTT.

The CDR3, as DNA: TGTGCCAGCAGTCCCCCAGGGGACACTGAAGCTTTCTTT. This sequence encodes CASSPPGDTEAFF. The chain joins TRBV11-3 to TRBJ1-1; a weak D match, TRBD1 (6 bases). CDR1 and CDR2 from the germline V gene are SGHNT and YENEEA. With 6 bases removed from V and 3 bases from J, the gap between germline ends came to 11 bases. The CDR3 has 13 residues. The full variable domain, with the rest looked up from reference TRBV11-3 and TRBJ1-1, is EAGVVQSPRYKIIEKKQPVAFWCNPISGHNTLYWYLQNLGQGPELLIRYENEEAVDDSQLPKDRFSAERLKGVDSTLKIQPAELGDSAVYLCASSPPGDTEAFFGQGTRLTVV.

On this clone itself: Other DNA sequences in this sample translate to the same CDR3. The genes are TRBV7-9 and TRBJ2-1; 7 bases map to TRBD2. V lost 3 bases and J lost 10; bases outside the gene matches: 0. The CDR3 extends over 11 amino acids. Germline CDR1 and CDR2: SEHNR and FQNEAQ (reference sequence). CDR3 nucleotide sequence: TGTGCCAGCAGCTTGGGGGGGGAGCAGTTCTTC. Its protein is CASSLGGEQFF.

This sequence joins TRBV25-1 and TRBJ1-1; possible D gene TRBD1, 5 bases. Germline loops: CDR1 MGHDK, CDR2 SYGVNS. Trimming removed 7 bases at V and 3 bases at J, with 15 bases between. The CDR3 sequence is 14 residues long. The CDR3 protein is CASTAGGVYTEAFF. CDR3 sequence (DNA): TGTGCCAGCACCGCAGGAGGGGTATACACTGAAGCTTTCTTT.

The chain employs TRBV2 and TRBJ1-3; D unresolved. The CDR3 runs 17 residues. V was shortened by 4 bases and J by 0 bases, with 16 bases between the two germline ends. Germline lookup yields CDR1 SNHLY and CDR2 FYNNEI. The CDR3 loop reads CASSAYPPGSSGNTIYF. CDR3 nucleotide sequence: TGTGCCAGCAGTGCCTACCCTCCGGGAAGCTCTGGAAACACCATATATTTT.

V is TRBV27 and J is TRBJ2-7; weak D call: TRBD1 (5 bases). CDR3 length equals 13 residues. Germline-derived CDR1 and CDR2 are MNHEY and SMNVEV (reference sequence). V was trimmed by 5 bases and J by 6 bases, leaving 14 bases between them. CDR3 DNA: TGTGCCAGCAGTATACACCATAGGGGCGAGCAGTACTTC. Its translation is CASSIHHRGEQYF.

In this sample, this clone turned up once. The chain employs TRBV27 and TRBJ2-7; D is possibly TRBD1 (5 bases). Germline CDR1 MNHEY, CDR2 SMNVEV (reference sequence). Trimming cost V 3 bases and J 4 bases, with 13 bases left between them. The CDR3 has 14 residues. Here the CDR3 reads CASSFDGRTYEQYF. Written as DNA, the CDR3 is TGTGCCAGCAGTTTTGACGGCAGGACATACGAGCAGTACTTC.

This clone showed up just a few times. The rearrangement joins TRBV25-1 to TRBJ2-2, with D perhaps TRBD1 (5 bases). The germline V gene has CDR1 MGHDK and CDR2 SYGVNS. V shed 4 bases and J shed 6 bases, with 18 bases lying between them. The CDR3 is 16 amino acids. In nucleotides, the CDR3 is TGTGCCAGCAGTGCCTTCCTTCAGGGAAATCCCGGGGAGCTGTTTTTT. This codes for CASSAFLQGNPGELFF.

This chain uses TRBV30 with TRBJ2-1, with TRBD2 identical over 8 bases. V gave up 4 bases and J gave up 1 base; unmatched junction bases: 9. Germline CDR1 and CDR2: GTSNPN and SVGIG (reference sequence). CDR3 size: 16 residues. CDR3 protein: CAWNPSGRGSYNEQFF. The CDR3 coding sequence is TGTGCCTGGAACCCGAGCGGGAGAGGGTCCTACAATGAGCAGTTCTTC.

This clone was detected a few times. The rearrangement joins TRBV4-2 to TRBJ2-7; D might be TRBD1 (5 bases). The V end was cut by 2 bases, the J end by 0 bases, with 14 bases between. The germline V gene has CDR1 LGHNA and CDR2 YNFKEQ. The CDR3 has 16 amino acids. The CDR3 sequence: CASSQKTIDSSYEQYF. The CDR3 bases are TGTGCCAGCAGCCAAAAGACAATTGACAGCTCCTACGAGCAGTACTTC.

The rearrangement uses TRBV7-8 and TRBJ2-7; D is undetermined. The germline V and J ends were trimmed by 5 bases and 3 bases, with 11 bases remaining between them. The CDR3 spans 13 residues. Germline lookup yields CDR1 SGHVS and CDR2 FQNEAQ. Here the CDR3 DNA reads TGTGCCAGCAGCATGAGCGATATCTACGAGCAGTACTTC. This encodes CASSMSDIYEQYF.

The chain links TRBV19 to TRBJ2-1; no clear D. CDR3 length: 12 residues. From germline, CDR1 is LNHDA and CDR2 SQIVND (reference sequence). V was cut by 5 bases and J by 6 bases, with 8 bases left in between. CDR3: CASSLGTNEQFF. DNA for the CDR3: TGTGCCAGTAGTTTGGGCACCAATGAGCAGTTCTTC.

V usage is TRBV18 and J usage is TRBJ1-3, with D hard to call. Trimming took 0 bases from V and 4 from J, leaving 13 bases between them. Germline values: CDR1 KGHSH, CDR2 LQKENI. The CDR3 loop spans 16 amino acids. CDR3 in DNA: TGTGCCAGCTCACCACCCTCCAGTCTCGAAGGAAACACCATATATTTT. It is translated as CASSPPSSLEGNTIYF.

The V gene is TRBV29-1, the J gene TRBJ1-2; 8 nucleotides agree with TRBD1. V was clipped by 6 bases and J by 5 bases; unmatched bases: 8. Germline V gene lookup returns CDR1 SQVTM and CDR2 ANQGSEA. This CDR3 comprises 13 residues. CDR3 coding DNA: TGCAGCGTGCCAGGGGGCCCCAGATATGGCTACACCTTC. This sequence encodes CSVPGGPRYGYTF.

The chain has TRBV9 and TRBJ2-3; 11 nucleotides match TRBD1. Germline V gene lookup returns CDR1 SGDLS and CDR2 YYNGEE. The ends lost 4 bases at V and 4 bases at J; junction bases unmatched: 8. The CDR3 is 16 amino acids. The CDR3 nucleotides read TGTGCCAGCAGCTTAATTGGACAGGGGGCAGCAGATACGCAGTATTTT. Translated: CASSLIGQGAADTQYF.

The chain uses TRBV7-3 and TRBJ1-4; D not resolved. Germline lookup yields CDR1 SGHTA and CDR2 FQGTGA. The CDR3 has 13 amino acids. V lost 3 bases, J lost 5 bases, and 7 bases lay in between. The CDR3 here is CASSFNSNEKLFF. In DNA, the CDR3 is TGTGCCAGCAGCTTCAACAGCAATGAAAAACTGTTTTTT.

About this clone: Distinct nucleotide sequences in the sample also encode this CDR3. V is TRBV6-6 and J is TRBJ2-3; D uncertain. In germline, CDR1 is MNHNY, CDR2 SVGAGI (reference sequence). V was pared by 4 bases and J by 0 bases, with 2 bases between. This CDR3 region has 12 residues. CDR3 in amino acids: CASSSSTDTQYF. CDR3 DNA: TGTGCCAGCAGTTCAAGCACAGATACGCAGTATTTT.

The chain has TRBV9 and TRBJ1-1; D perhaps matches TRBD1 (5 bases). CDR3 size: 16 residues. The germline gives CDR1 SGDLS, CDR2 YYNGEE. The germline V and J ends were trimmed by 4 bases and 5 bases, with 21 bases remaining between them. The CDR3, as DNA: TGTGCCAGCAGCCCAGTTGGCGGATGGAGGGGTACTGAAGCTTTCTTT. Translation: CASSPVGGWRGTEAFF.

This clone was recorded a few times. The V call is TRBV5-6, the J call TRBJ1-2; TRBD1 aligns across 7 bases. The CDR3 runs 15 residues. Trimming cost V 3 bases and J 3 bases; bases outside gene matches: 8. Germline CDR1 reads SGHDT; CDR2 reads YYEEEE. The CDR3 bases are TGTGCCAGCAGCTGGGGAAGGGGGCGGGACTATGGCTACACCTTC. Its protein product is CASSWGRGRDYGYTF.